Listed below are T cell receptor beta chains from one sample, sequenced in a study of T cell repertoires in cytomegalovirus infection. MiXCR was run by TCRdb on the reads, yielding one entry per CDR3 protein. The sample contains hundreds of thousands of distinct CDR3 sequences, around a third of which appear only once. The antigens these receptors bind are not known. The material sequenced was cultured PBMCs, taken from culture after CMV antigen stimulation. The receptors stem from a human donor in good health (CMV status not recorded). Some clones in this sample may be carry-over from other donors' samples. Both conserved end residues are part of each CDR3. A D gene is named only where the DNA matches it firmly. Size is omitted from some rows. Given values are once, few, many or a class for expanded clones.

CDR3,DNA,D,V,J,size
CASSSWTSGGSTQYF,TGTGCCAGCAGCTCTTGGACTAGCGGGGGGAGTACGCAGTATTTT,TRBD2,TRBV7-8,TRBJ2-3,.
CSARGGLSTDTQYF,TGCAGTGCGAGAGGGGGGCTAAGCACAGATACGCAGTATTTT,.,TRBV20-1,TRBJ2-3,.
CASSLFGTSGDKWVYEQYF,TGCGCCAGCAGCTTGTTTGGGACTAGCGGGGATAAATGGGTCTACGAGCAGTACTTC,TRBD2,TRBV5-1,TRBJ2-7,few
CASSPLAASYEQYF,TGTGCCAGCAGCCCTCTAGCTGCCTCCTACGAGCAGTACTTC,.,TRBV7-2,TRBJ2-7,.
CSAKGGTVKTQYF,TGCAGTGCTAAAGGCGGGACAGTCAAGACCCAGTACTTC,.,TRBV20-1,TRBJ2-5,.
CASSPLGGNSGNTIYF,TGTGCCAGCAGCCCCTTAGGCGGAAACTCTGGAAACACCATATATTTT,.,TRBV7-6,TRBJ1-3,.
CASSLRTGGDETQYF,TGTGCCAGCAGCCTCCGGACAGGGGGCGATGAGACCCAGTACTTC,TRBD1,TRBV7-2,TRBJ2-5,.
CASRQGIYNSPLHF,TGTGCCAGCAGACAGGGGATCTATAATTCACCCCTCCACTTT,TRBD1,TRBV12-3/TRBV12-4,TRBJ1-6,few
CASRAGGREQYF,TGTGCCAGTAGAGCGGGAGGGCGGGAGCAGTACTTC,TRBD2,TRBV19,TRBJ2-7,few
CASSSRRERAPLHF,TGTGCCAGCAGCTCTCGCAGGGAACGGGCACCCCTCCACTTT,.,TRBV7-6,TRBJ1-6,few
CASSAAFTTNEKLFF,TGTGCCAGCAGCGCAGCTTTTACAACTAATGAAAAACTGTTTTTT,.,TRBV5-8,TRBJ1-4,.
CASRHKSPERTGGFMVDTQYF,TGCGCCAGCAGGCACAAGTCTCCGGAAAGGACGGGAGGGTTTATGGTAGATACGCAGTATTTT,TRBD2,TRBV10-2,TRBJ2-3,.
CASSQAVVKPQHF,TGTGCCAGCAGCCAAGCCGTTGTAAAGCCCCAGCATTTT,.,TRBV3-1,TRBJ1-5,few
CSATPLAGVRDTQYF,TGCAGTGCTACACCTTTAGCGGGAGTACGAGATACGCAGTATTTT,TRBD2,TRBV20-1,TRBJ2-3,once
CASSSRGTRNGGELFF,TGTGCCAGCAGCTCAAGGGGGACTCGTAACGGCGGGGAGCTGTTTTTT,.,TRBV7-9,TRBJ2-2,many
CASSLGGPRGYGYTF,TGTGCCAGCAGCTTAGGAGGTCCCCGGGGCTATGGCTACACCTTC,.,TRBV7-6,TRBJ1-2,.
CAISRDPHEQFF,TGTGCCATCAGTCGGGACCCCCATGAGCAGTTCTTC,.,TRBV10-3,TRBJ2-1,.
CSASIWGPETQYF,TGCAGTGCTAGCATCTGGGGCCCGGAGACCCAGTACTTC,.,TRBV20-1,TRBJ2-5,.
CASSQTGYGYTF,TGCGCCAGCAGCCAAACAGGGTATGGCTACACCTTC,.,TRBV11-2,TRBJ1-2,few
CASSLASLAKNIQYF,TGTGCCAGCAGCTTGGCGAGCCTAGCCAAAAACATTCAGTACTTC,.,TRBV7-8,TRBJ2-4,.
CASTQGYYEQYF,TGTGCCAGCACACAGGGCTATTACGAGCAGTACTTC,.,TRBV28,TRBJ2-7,few
CASTVLAGYNEQFF,TGTGCCAGCACAGTACTAGCGGGCTACAATGAGCAGTTCTTC,TRBD2,TRBV6-6,TRBJ2-1,few
CASSSSGLRGDEQFF,TGCGCCAGCAGTTCTAGCGGCCTCCGCGGGGATGAGCAGTTCTTC,TRBD2,TRBV23-1,TRBJ2-1,.
CASSLSSPGYTF,TGTGCCAGCAGCTTATCCTCCCCCGGCTACACCTTC,.,TRBV7-9,TRBJ1-2,.
CAIRPDGDTQYF,TGTGCCATCAGGCCGGACGGAGATACGCAGTATTTT,.,TRBV10-3,TRBJ2-3,.
CASSLLPRTSYNEQFF,TGTGCCAGCAGCTTACTTCCCAGGACTTCCTACAATGAGCAGTTCTTC,.,TRBV7-8,TRBJ2-1,few
CASSELTGGYSPLHF,TGTGCCAGCAGTGAATTAACAGGGGGCTATTCACCCCTCCACTTT,TRBD1,TRBV6-1,TRBJ1-6,few
CASSEGLAGGLAKNIQYF,TGTGCCAGCAGCGAGGGACTAGCGGGGGGCCTAGCCAAAAACATTCAGTACTTC,TRBD2,TRBV7-8,TRBJ2-4,many
CASSSQGTDEQYF,TGTGCCAGCAGTTCCCAGGGGACGGACGAGCAGTACTTC,.,TRBV12-3/TRBV12-4,TRBJ2-7,.
CSARVGGAFDEQFF,TGCAGTGCTAGAGTGGGGGGCGCGTTCGATGAGCAGTTCTTC,.,TRBV20-1,TRBJ2-1,.
CSASWRTSGGYEQFF,TGCAGTGCTAGTTGGCGGACTAGCGGGGGTTATGAGCAGTTCTTC,TRBD2,TRBV20-1,TRBJ2-1,.
CASSLARTEYNEQFF,TGCGCCAGCAGCTTGGCCCGGACAGAGTACAATGAGCAGTTCTTC,.,TRBV5-1,TRBJ2-1,few
CASSLRGYDYGYTF,TGTGCCAGCAGCTTACGGGGTTATGACTATGGCTACACCTTC,.,TRBV7-8,TRBJ1-2,.
CASSSRWGRDTQYF,TGTGCCAGCAGCTCCCGCTGGGGACGAGATACGCAGTATTTT,.,TRBV7-2,TRBJ2-3,.
CASGGRDSPLNEQYF,TGTGCCAGCGGCGGGAGGGACAGCCCCTTGAACGAGCAGTACTTC,TRBD2,TRBV6-1,TRBJ2-7,.
CASTPLRGSETQYF,TGTGCCAGCACCCCCCTTAGGGGCTCTGAGACCCAGTACTTC,.,TRBV7-9,TRBJ2-5,.
CASSALLGGLGTEAFF,TGTGCCAGCAGCGCCCTCCTCGGGGGGCTGGGCACTGAAGCTTTCTTT,.,TRBV6-1,TRBJ1-1,few
CASSPPPAGSEQFF,TGTGCCAGCAGCCCACCCCCGGCCGGGAGTGAGCAGTTCTTC,.,TRBV7-3,TRBJ2-1,.
CASSLGGQGINQPQHF,TGTGCCAGCAGTTTAGGAGGGCAGGGGATTAATCAGCCCCAGCATTTT,.,TRBV12-3/TRBV12-4,TRBJ1-5,few
CASSIPPGGDQPQHF,TGTGCCAGTAGTATCCCTCCGGGGGGTGATCAGCCCCAGCATTTT,.,TRBV19,TRBJ1-5,few
CASSYSWLAGGDQYF,TGTGCCAGCAGTTACTCGTGGCTAGCGGGGGGTGATCAGTACTTC,TRBD2,TRBV6-5,TRBJ2-7,.
CASSFSGTSGRAKHYEQYF,TGTGCCAGCAGCTTCTCAGGGACTAGCGGGAGGGCAAAGCACTACGAGCAGTACTTC,TRBD2,TRBV7-2,TRBJ2-7,many
CASRPDRAHEQYF,TGCGCCAGCAGGCCCGACAGGGCGCACGAGCAGTACTTC,TRBD1,TRBV5-1,TRBJ2-7,.
CASSRGLAGHSGANVLTF,TGTGCCAGCAGCAGGGGACTAGCGGGTCACTCTGGGGCCAACGTCCTGACTTTC,TRBD2,TRBV7-6,TRBJ2-6,.
CASSQPGPRRYGYTF,TGCGCCAGCAGCCAACCGGGCCCCCGGAGGTATGGCTACACCTTC,.,TRBV4-1,TRBJ1-2,.
CASSTPTLTYEQYF,TGTGCCAGCAGCACACCGACACTTACCTACGAGCAGTACTTC,.,TRBV5-5,TRBJ2-7,.
CASSSDRTGSYTQYF,TGCGCCAGCAGCTCCGATCGGACAGGGAGCTATACGCAGTATTTT,TRBD1,TRBV5-1,TRBJ2-3,.
CASSRTARTSQTEAFF,TGTGCCAGCAGCCGGACAGCGCGCACCTCCCAGACTGAAGCTTTCTTT,.,TRBV7-8,TRBJ1-1,few
CASSARTGGLSNYGYTF,TGTGCCAGCAGTGCACGGACAGGAGGATTATCTAACTATGGCTACACCTTC,TRBD1,TRBV6-1,TRBJ1-2,.
CASSLGASGGTQYF,TGTGCCAGCAGTTTAGGGGCTAGCGGTGGTACGCAGTATTTT,TRBD2,TRBV12-3/TRBV12-4,TRBJ2-3,.
CSAHQTRLSGRAIEQFF,TGCAGTGCCCACCAGACGCGACTTAGCGGGAGGGCCATTGAGCAGTTCTTC,TRBD2,TRBV20-1,TRBJ2-1,few
CASIPGQKDYEQYF,TGTGCCAGCATACCGGGACAAAAGGACTACGAGCAGTACTTC,.,TRBV27,TRBJ2-7,.
CASSARTGYHEQYF,TGTGCCAGCAGTGCCCGGACAGGGTACCACGAGCAGTACTTC,TRBD1,TRBV2,TRBJ2-7,.
CASSYPTGFEQYQPQHF,TGTGCCAGCAGTTACCCGACAGGGTTCGAGCAATATCAGCCCCAGCATTTT,TRBD1,TRBV6-6,TRBJ1-5,.